This record concerns one T cell receptor (beta chain) sequence. It may be a read error: a sequence one base away is much more abundant. The data stem from a study of neurological immune-mediated disorders. Germline V lookup: CDR1 ENHRY, CDR2 SYGVKD. The CDR3 is 11 residues long. TCRdb called the 5' RACE reads again in MiXCR, with one record for every CDR3 protein. The sample lists under 90,000 distinct CDR3 sequences, around 10% occurring once. The receptor's source is a man aged 35 to 55 in good health. The chain recombines TRBV10-3 with TRBJ1-1; no firm D call. The sample comprised PBMCs. The DNA for the CDR3 is TGTGTCATCACTTCCAACACTGAAGCTTTCTTT. Protein sequence: CVITSNTEAFF.